The rows below give T cell receptor beta chains drawn from one sample of a study of tumor-infiltrating lymphocytes in primary liver carcinoma. TCRdb passed the multiplex PCR reads through MiXCR, listing each CDR3 protein once. The sample holds about 180,000 distinct CDR3 sequences; 50% to 75% are singletons and the top ten take around 68%. Sequencing input: peripheral blood. All receptors come from a man aged 35 to 55 with primary liver carcinoma and hepatitis B virus infection. Each CDR3 is given without its conserved first and last residue. The order of the fields is V gene, CDR3 protein.

v_call: TRBV20-1; cdr3_aa: SAPLTRDRHEQY
v_call: TRBV29-1; cdr3_aa: SVSLDRVNEQY
v_call: TRBV6-5; cdr3_aa: ASSRRESYSEQF
v_call: TRBV11-2; cdr3_aa: ASSFTGNIDAQY
v_call: TRBV29-1; cdr3_aa: SVEKGQHTEAF
v_call: TRBV6-1; cdr3_aa: ASPRQGAVDEQF
v_call: TRBV11-2; cdr3_aa: ASSYGTGQVTQY
v_call: TRBV11-2; cdr3_aa: ASSLGFRETQN
v_call: TRBV29-1; cdr3_aa: SVGPPSNSYNEQF
v_call: TRBV11-2; cdr3_aa: ASSDGSWGNEQF
v_call: TRBV30; cdr3_aa: AWSGAYRVSGYEQY
v_call: TRBV5-4; cdr3_aa: VSSALTRGRGEAF
v_call: TRBV11-1; cdr3_aa: ASGLSYNEQF
v_call: TRBV30; cdr3_aa: TWSKLLASYKQY
v_call: TRBV6-1; cdr3_aa: ASSDPAGGSDTQY
v_call: TRBV11-2; cdr3_aa: ASSSVLAGRYNEQF
v_call: TRBV11-2; cdr3_aa: ASSLGVSWLKPNTGELF